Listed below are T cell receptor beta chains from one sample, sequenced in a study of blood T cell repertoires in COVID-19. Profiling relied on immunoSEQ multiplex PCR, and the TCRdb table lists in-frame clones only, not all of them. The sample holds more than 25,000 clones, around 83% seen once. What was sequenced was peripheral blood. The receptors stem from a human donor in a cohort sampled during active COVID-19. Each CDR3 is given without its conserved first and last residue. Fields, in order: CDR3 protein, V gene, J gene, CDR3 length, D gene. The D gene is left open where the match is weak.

ASSENGVGTDTQY	TRBV10-2	TRBJ2-3	13	NA
ASSTRVAGQSNYGYT	TRBV19	TRBJ1-2	15	NA
SVWALALGETQY	TRBV29-1	TRBJ2-5	12	NA
ASSMLGTGLEKLF	TRBV19	TRBJ1-4	13	TRBD1
ASSQLSGSGETQY	TRBV14	TRBJ2-5	13	NA
ASTGRWF	TRBV11-3	TRBJ2-1	7	NA
ASSSDSTGMNTEAF	TRBV7-8	TRBJ1-1	14	NA
ASRARGPDNEQF	TRBV10-2	TRBJ2-1	12	TRBD1
ASSPTYTGRTEAF	TRBV7-9	TRBJ1-1	13	NA
ASSFGVPSNQPQH	TRBV28	TRBJ1-5	13	NA
ASRGDRGEQY	TRBV6-6	TRBJ2-7	10	TRBD1